A single sample is the source of the 23 T cell receptor beta chains below, sequenced in a study of T cells after yellow fever vaccination. One entry per CDR3 protein, called by TCRdb with MiXCR from the 5' RACE reads. Among hundreds of thousands of distinct CDR3 sequences listed, 9% to 15% were seen once. The specimen was PBMCs, collected on the day of the yellow fever booster vaccination. The receptors derive from a man aged 25 to 40 who received the YFV17D yellow fever vaccine.

A few counts support this clonotype. The CDR3 coding sequence is TGCAGTGCTAGACAAGGACAGATTACGGGCAATGAGCAGTTCTTC. This sequence encodes CSARQGQITGNEQFF. The chain combines TRBV20-1 with TRBJ2-1, with D tentatively TRBD1 (6 bases). Germline CDR1 reads DFQATT; CDR2 reads SNEGSKA (reference sequence). The V end lost 2 bases, the J end lost 6 bases, and 17 bases lay between the germline ends. The CDR3 is 15 amino acids.

A word on this clonotype: Given a much more abundant clone one base away, this may be a read error. The chain joins TRBV11-2 to TRBJ2-3; no reliable D call. Germline V CDR1 and CDR2: SGHAT, FQNNGV. The CDR3 has 11 amino acids. The CDR3 here is CASSATDTEYF. The CDR3 coding sequence is TGTGCCAGCAGCGCCACAGATACGGAGTATTTT.

This chain links TRBV6-2 or TRBV6-3 with TRBJ2-1; tentative D call: TRBD1 (6 bases). Germline CDR1 is MNHEY and CDR2 is SVGEGT. V was shortened by 6 bases and J by 6 bases, with 21 bases between the two germline ends. This CDR3 comprises 16 residues. The CDR3 spells CASSPSLRVGGNEQFF. In nucleotides, the CDR3 is TGTGCCAGCAGCCCAAGCCTCAGGGTAGGGGGCAATGAGCAGTTCTTC.

This clonotype was picked up a small number of times. The rearrangement links TRBV4-3 to TRBJ2-5; 11 bases line up with TRBD2. The CDR3 is 16 residues long. Germline values: CDR1 LGHNA, CDR2 YSLEER. V was clipped by 5 bases and J by 5 bases; unmatched bases: 10. The CDR3 region is CASSKIAGGSGETQYF. Here the CDR3 DNA reads TGCGCCAGCAGCAAAATAGCGGGAGGGTCGGGCGAGACCCAGTACTTC.

This clonotype was observed a handful of times. The gene calls are TRBV7-9 and TRBJ2-1; TRBD2 might be the D (5 bases). Trimming stripped 10 bases from V and 0 bases from J, with 16 bases between. The CDR3 covers 15 residues. Germline values: CDR1 SEHNR, CDR2 FQNEAQ (reference sequence). The CDR3 DNA is TGTGCCACCCTCCTTAGCGCGAGCTCCTACAATGAGCAGTTCTTC. Encoded protein: CATLLSASSYNEQFF.

The gene calls are TRBV14 and TRBJ2-7; the D is unclear. Germline V gene data show CDR1 as SGHDN and CDR2 as FVKESK. The CDR3 totals 15 residues. Trimming took 2 bases from V and 2 from J, leaving 13 bases between them. The CDR3 reads CASSQRVTQTYEQYF. CDR3 coding DNA: TGTGCCAGCAGCCAAAGGGTAACACAAACCTACGAGCAGTACTTC.

In its sample, this clonotype was seen a few times. The chain has TRBV20-1 and TRBJ2-2; D ambiguous. The ends were cut back, 5 bases at V and 6 bases at J, with 10 bases in the middle. The CDR3 spans 12 residues. Germline CDR1 reads DFQATT; CDR2 reads SNEGSKA (reference sequence). CDR3 protein: CSAWGGAGELFF. The CDR3 nucleotides are TGCAGTGCTTGGGGTGGGGCCGGGGAGCTGTTTTTT.

The chain recombines TRBV18 with TRBJ2-6; D ambiguous. Germline loops: CDR1 KGHSH, CDR2 LQKENI. This CDR3 spans 14 amino acids. V lost 5 bases and J 2 bases, leaving 7 bases between the germline ends. CDR3 nucleotide sequence: TGTGCCAGCTCAGGCCTCGCTGGGGCCAACGTCCTGACTTTC. This gives the protein CASSGLAGANVLTF.

In this sample, this clonotype turned up a few times. The chain combines TRBV2 with TRBJ2-1; D gene uncertain. The CDR3 contains 14 residues. CDR1 is SNHLY and CDR2 is FYNNEI in the germline V gene. Trimming removed 8 bases at V and 6 bases at J, with 17 bases between. CDR3 coding DNA: TGTGCCAGCGTAACGGACCCCAACGGCAATGAGCAGTTCTTC. It codes for CASVTDPNGNEQFF.

This clonotype was picked up many times. CDR3 bases: TGTGCCAGCAGCTTAGAACTAAGGACACGGAGGGGGTATCCCCAGCATTTT. Protein product: CASSLELRTRRGYPQHF. This rearrangement joins TRBV7-8 to TRBJ1-5; D might be TRBD1 (6 bases). CDR1 and CDR2 from the germline V gene are SGHVS and FQNEAQ. V was trimmed by 1 base and J by 10 bases, leaving 23 bases between them. The length of the CDR3 is 17 residues.

Only a few counts were recorded for this clonotype. The chain employs TRBV7-9 and TRBJ1-3; D perhaps matches TRBD1 (5 bases). Germline CDR1 SEHNR, CDR2 FQNEAQ (reference sequence). The CDR3 extends over 14 amino acids. V lost 3 bases and J 9 bases, leaving 15 bases between the germline ends. In DNA form, the CDR3 reads TGTGCCAGCAGCTTGAACAGGTTGATACGCACCATATATTTT. Amino acid sequence: CASSLNRLIRTIYF.

This clonotype was recorded at least ten times. As DNA, the CDR3 is TGCGCCAGCAGAGGAGCCTCCACACTGAATGAGCAGTTCTTC. It codes for CASRGASTLNEQFF. The chain has TRBV5-1 and TRBJ2-1; D is ambiguous. CDR1 SGHRS and CDR2 YFSETQ come from the germline V gene. V was pared by 5 bases and J by 7 bases, with 16 bases between. CDR3 length: 14 residues. Using reference TRBV5-1 and TRBJ2-1 for the parts outside the CDR3, the full variable domain is KAGVTQTPRYLIKTRGQQVTLSCSPISGHRSVSWYQQTPGQGLQFLFEYFSETQRNKGNFPGRFSGRQFSNSRSEMNVSTLELGDSALYLCASRGASTLNEQFFGPGTRLTVL.

This clonotype was picked up a small number of times. The gene calls are TRBV2 and TRBJ1-1; no reliable D call. The ends were cut back, 5 bases at V and 1 base at J, with 14 bases in the middle. CDR1 SNHLY and CDR2 FYNNEI come from the germline V gene. This CDR3 spans 15 amino acids. CDR3 sequence reads: CASSPKEARNTEAFF. The CDR3 coding sequence is TGTGCCAGCAGTCCAAAGGAGGCCAGGAACACTGAAGCTTTCTTT.

The chain combines TRBV11-2 with TRBJ2-7, with no clear D. The germline gives CDR1 SGHAT, CDR2 FQNNGV. CDR3 length: 16 residues. The V end lost 5 bases, the J end lost 4 bases, and 21 bases lay between the germline ends. This CDR3 reads CASSRTTLVQRYEQYF. CDR3 sequence (DNA): TGTGCCAGCAGCCGCACCACCCTAGTTCAGAGGTACGAGCAGTACTTC.

Notes on this clonotype: A read error may produce the germline difference seen at one junction end. This chain links TRBV5-1 with TRBJ1-1; 8 nucleotides match TRBD1. The CDR3 is 13 residues long. The germline gives CDR1 SGHRS, CDR2 YFSETQ. This CDR3 reads CASRGTGKDEDFF. DNA for the CDR3: TGCGCCAGCAGGGGGACAGGAAAGGACGAAGATTTCTTT.

The table lists this clonotype with a few counts. The chain is built from TRBV5-1 and TRBJ1-2; 8 bases agree with TRBD1. There are 14 residues in the CDR3. Trimming cost V 0 bases and J 5 bases; bases outside gene matches: 3. Germline CDR1 reads SGHRS; CDR2 reads YFSETQ. This CDR3 reads CASSLVGQVYGYTF. The CDR3 coding sequence is TGCGCCAGCAGCTTGGTGGGACAGGTTTATGGCTACACCTTC.

This clonotype was counted between two and nine times. The chain has TRBV7-2 and TRBJ1-2; 9 bases agree with TRBD1. The CDR3 totals 15 residues. Looked up from germline, CDR1 is SGHTA and CDR2 is FQGNSA. J was trimmed by 4 bases and V by 5 bases; bases with no gene match: 8. CDR3 sequence reads: CASSRAGQGAYGYTF. Here the CDR3 DNA reads TGTGCCAGCAGCCGGGCGGGACAGGGTGCCTATGGCTACACCTTC.

The CDR3 DNA follows: TGTGCCAGCAGCACCCTCGGGCTCCAGAGCACAGATACGCAGTATTTT. Translated: CASSTLGLQSTDTQYF. This rearrangement joins TRBV9 to TRBJ2-3; D unclear. The CDR3 spans 16 residues. The V and J ends lost 4 bases and 0 bases respectively, with 15 bases between them. Germline loops: CDR1 SGDLS, CDR2 YYNGEE.

The chain recombines TRBV7-2 with TRBJ2-1; D assignment may be TRBD1 or TRBD2 (5 bases each). The V gene lost 6 bases and the J gene lost 2 bases, with 14 bases spanning the gap. Germline V CDR1 and CDR2: SGHTA, FQGNSA. CDR3 size: 15 residues. CDR3 sequence reads: CASSNGAATYNEQFF. The CDR3 DNA sequence: TGTGCCAGCAGTAACGGGGCGGCTACCTACAATGAGCAGTTCTTC. Filled out from reference TRBV7-2 and TRBJ2-1, the complete variable domain reads GAGVSQSPSNKVTEKGKDVELRCDPISGHTALYWYRQSLGQGLEFLIYFQGNSAPDKSGLPSDRFSAERTGGSVSTLTIQRTQQEDSAVYLCASSNGAATYNEQFFGPGTRLTVL.

The chain employs TRBV29-1 and TRBJ2-5; D is possibly TRBD1 (7 bases). Per germline, CDR1 SQVTM and CDR2 ANQGSEA. Trimming removed 3 bases from V and 4 bases from J, with 12 bases in between. CDR3 length: 13 residues. The CDR3 sequence is CSVDWQGGETQYF. In nucleotides, the CDR3 is TGCAGCGTTGATTGGCAGGGGGGAGAGACCCAGTACTTC.

In this sample, this clonotype turned up a few times. The V and J genes are TRBV7-2 and TRBJ2-5; 11 nucleotides agree with TRBD2. Germline V lookup: CDR1 SGHTA, CDR2 FQGNSA. There are 21 residues in the CDR3. Trimming removed 0 bases from V and 1 base from J; junction bases left unmatched: 16. CDR3 sequence: CASSLAILGLAGGQPQETQYF. In nucleotides, the CDR3 is TGTGCCAGCAGCTTAGCGATTCTTGGGCTAGCGGGAGGCCAACCCCAAGAGACCCAGTACTTC.

This chain joins TRBV20-1 and TRBJ2-1; maybe TRBD2 (5 bases). Germline-derived CDR1 and CDR2 are DFQATT and SNEGSKA (reference sequence). This CDR3 spans 13 amino acids. With 4 bases removed from V and 7 bases from J, the gap between germline ends came to 14 bases. The DNA of the CDR3 is TGCAGTGCTACTGGACTCCAAGGTAATGAGCAGTTCTTC. Its translation: CSATGLQGNEQFF.

This clonotype has more than one count but fewer than ten. The chain has TRBV9 and TRBJ2-3; unclear D gene. Trimming pared 0 bases from V and 2 bases from J, leaving 7 bases between. Germline-derived CDR1 and CDR2 are SGDLS and YYNGEE. The CDR3 length is 14 residues. In nucleotides, the CDR3 is TGTGCCAGCAGCGTAGAGGTCCCCACAGATACGCAGTATTTT. Its translation is CASSVEVPTDTQYF.